This TCR beta chain was recovered during a study of blood T cell repertoires in COVID-19 (dated by TCRdb to 2018 to 2020). Turning to the overall study: Collaborator samples came from the United States, Italy and Spain and covered acute and convalescent phases of COVID-19. A de-identified subject ID, COVID-19 status, age in years and sex were almost always included in the sample metadata. The material from the prospective study consisted of cDNA or gDNA derived from T cells, B-cell-depleted T cells, or PBMCs. The repertoires were made available in a free public database intended to serve as a resource for research on the immune response to SARS-CoV-2. Samples came from the ongoing ImmuneRACE study (first 160 participants) plus 1,254 subjects from 6 global collaborators. Where HLA class I and class II types were available, the types were taken from metadata supplied by the sample provider, not from assay-based typing. The dataset comprised deeply sampled blood TCRbeta repertoires from subjects exposed to, actively infected with, or recovered from COVID-19.

General study outcomes and caveats: The amount of clinical and demographic metadata varied by source and participant and was provided uncurated.

As to this clone: Its target antigen remains unknown. No base qualities exist here, and no much larger clone lies one base off it.

V and J are trimmed by 3 bases and 13 bases, and the gene matches miss 5 bases of the junction. As encoded in the germline V gene (reference sequence), CDR1 is LGHDT while CDR2 is YNNKEL. The CDR3 contains 13 residues, cysteine and phenylalanine counted. CDR3 DNA is the only sequence kept; it has 39 bases, read in frame from the first base. The immunoSEQ Assay, a bias-controlled multiplex PCR, was used to amplify TCRbeta CDR3 regions from genomic DNA. The authors' pipeline ran thus. Within the assay, amplification of reference gene primers was used to estimate how many nucleated cells each sample contained. To quantify the absolute abundance of each unique TCRbeta CDR3 rearrangement, sequence reads were collapsed and filtered. Productive Simpson clonality was computed per sample as the square root of Simpson's diversity index over productive rearrangements. Drawn from immuneACCESS, this table holds only the in-frame rearrangements with V and J called that TCRdb kept. Clones are partly lost; checked studies trace under half to an unresolved V gene and leave the rest unexplained. V and J calls and clone size are copied from that table; D and trimming were computed from the DNA. This sample lists about 290,000 clones; around 89% were detected once. The ten biggest clones cover approximately 4.2% of the sample.

The collaborating institutions used their own protocols to collect whole blood in K2EDTA tubes. For TCRbeta analysis, collaborator samples were shipped as frozen whole blood, as isolated PBMCs, or as DNA extracted from either sample type. The chain couples TRBV3-1 (or the pseudogene TRBV3-2) to TRBJ1-6, with 8 bases matching TRBD1. The sequencing input was peripheral blood. The origin of this receptor is a middle-aged man with acute or convalescent COVID-19. CDR3 loop: CASSHSTGDPLHF. The DNA reads as follows: TGTGCCAGCAGCCACTCGACAGGGGATCCCCTCCACTTT.